This T cell receptor beta chain was captured by sequencing in a study of blood T cells in healthy people across ages. Study results and limitations: It was not known whether donors were CMV positive (a possible confounder of expanded clonotype changes). Measured against age, TCR beta diversity per million T cells decreased in a roughly linear manner.

This clonotype turned up a few times. What it binds is not known. Healthy Caucasians from Russia aged about 6 to 90 served as donors. Extracted total RNA amounted to at least 5 micrograms for each sample. CDR3 size: 16 residues. The germline V gene encodes CDR1 MNHEY and CDR2 SVGEGT. V was pared by 5 bases and J by 5 bases, with 21 bases between. A second about 7 to 12 cycle PCR used barcoded and J-beta primers. TCRdb re-called the 5' RACE reads through MiXCR, storing one row per CDR3 protein. Among 1.5 million to 2 million distinct CDR3 sequences listed, around half were seen once. The TCR was taken from a woman aged 40 to 49 in good health. Sequences were obtained from blood. V gene TRBV6-2 or TRBV6-3 combines with J gene TRBJ1-1; no clear D. The CDR3 is CASSTKPGPGLTEAFF. CDR3 in DNA: TGTGCCAGCAGTACCAAGCCCGGACCGGGTTTGACTGAAGCTTTCTTT.